One sample yielded the 30 T cell receptor beta chains listed below, sequenced in a study of blood T cell repertoires in COVID-19. Sequenced by immunoSEQ multiplex PCR; TCRdb stores in-frame clones only, minus some. The table has 250,000 or so clones, 70% to 90% seen once. Sequencing used PBMCs or T cells enriched from blood (not recorded which). These receptors were taken from a woman aged 25 to 45 with acute COVID-19.

The chain recombines TRBV14 with TRBJ2-1, with D uncertain. Trimming cost V 2 bases and J 0 bases, with 8 bases left between them. This CDR3 has 15 residues. Germline loops: CDR1 SGHDN, CDR2 FVKESK. DNA of the CDR3: TGTGCCAGCAGCCAACTTGAGAGCTCCTACAATGAGCAGTTCTTC. Translating gives CASSQLESSYNEQFF.

The chain uses TRBV11-2 and TRBJ1-1, with a tentative D call TRBD1 (5 bases). Germline V CDR1 and CDR2: SGHAT, FQNNGV. This CDR3 comprises 14 residues. V shed 1 base and J shed 4 bases, with 10 bases lying between them. The CDR3 region is CASSLVGRGTEAFF. The CDR3 coding sequence is TGTGCCAGCAGCTTAGTTGGGAGGGGCACTGAAGCTTTCTTT.

In its sample, this clone was seen a few times. V gene TRBV4-2 combines with J gene TRBJ2-6; D remains unclear. CDR3 length: 16 residues. CDR1 LGHNA and CDR2 YNFKEQ come from the germline V gene. The germline V and J ends were trimmed by 4 bases and 0 bases, with 10 bases remaining between them. The CDR3 bases are TGTGCCAGCAGCCCGACTGTCAACTCTGGGGCCAACGTCCTGACTTTC. It translates to CASSPTVNSGANVLTF.

This chain connects TRBV19 to TRBJ2-1, with a weak D call TRBD2 (5 bases). This CDR3 spans 14 amino acids. Between the trimmed V and J ends, which lost 6 bases and 1 base, there was a span of 10 bases. Per the germline V gene, CDR1 is LNHDA and CDR2 is SQIVND (reference sequence). CDR3 bases: TGTGCCAGTAGACAGACTACATCCTACAATGAGCAGTTCTTC. Its translation is CASRQTTSYNEQFF.

A word on this clone: A junction end diverges from the germline sequence, so it may reflect a read error. The chain links TRBV10-2 to TRBJ1-2; 8 positions agree with TRBD1. Germline V gene sequence: CDR1 WSHSY, CDR2 SAAADI. The CDR3 totals 16 residues. The CDR3 DNA is TGCGCCAGCAGTGAGTACACAACAGGGGGAAACTACGGCTACACCTTC. Translating gives CASSEYTTGGNYGYTF.

The chain recombines TRBV4-1 with TRBJ2-3; TRBD2 matches at 8 bases. After removal of 1 base from V and 0 bases from J, the junction contained 15 bases not matched to a gene. The CDR3 consists of 20 residues. CDR1 is MGHRA and CDR2 is YSYEKL in the germline V gene. The CDR3 spells CASSQVTSILTSVSTDTQYF. CDR3 sequence (DNA): TGCGCCAGCAGCCAAGTGACATCTATCCTGACTAGCGTTAGCACAGATACGCAGTATTTT.

The gene calls are TRBV10-2 and TRBJ2-7; D remains ambiguous. CDR1 WSHSY and CDR2 SAAADI come from the germline V gene. Trimming removed 2 bases from V and 0 bases from J, with 11 bases in between. This CDR3 comprises 15 residues. CDR3 amino acids: CASSEPLNASYEQYF. Written as DNA, the CDR3 is TGCGCCAGCAGTGAGCCGCTAAACGCCTCCTACGAGCAGTACTTC.

The chain carries TRBV6-4 and TRBJ2-7; possibly TRBD1 for D (6 bases). CDR1 and CDR2 from the germline V gene are MRHNA and SNTAGT. CDR3 size: 14 residues. The V and J ends lost 8 bases and 1 base respectively, with 15 bases between them. CDR3 in amino acids: CASGKDRRSYEQYF. The CDR3 bases are TGTGCCAGCGGAAAAGACAGGCGATCCTACGAGCAGTACTTC.

This rearrangement joins TRBV6-2 or TRBV6-3 to TRBJ1-2, with unresolved D. Germline V gene lookup returns CDR1 MNHEY and CDR2 SVGEGT. V lost 2 bases and J 7 bases, leaving 17 bases between the germline ends. The CDR3 totals 15 residues. DNA for the CDR3: TGTGCCAGCAGTTACGACGGGGTGGTATCCTTTGGCTACACCTTC. Translating gives CASSYDGVVSFGYTF.

The chain recombines TRBV6-5 with TRBJ1-6; possibly TRBD1 for D (6 bases). Looked up from germline, CDR1 is MNHEY and CDR2 is SVGAGI. The CDR3 totals 14 residues. V was cut by 0 bases and J by 7 bases, with 7 bases left in between. DNA for the CDR3: TGTGCCAGCAGTTACTCGCAGGGGAATTCACCCCTCCACTTT. This translates into CASSYSQGNSPLHF.

The rearrangement links TRBV6-1 to TRBJ2-3; D is unresolved. This CDR3 is 16 amino acids long. V was clipped by 2 bases and J by 0 bases, with 12 bases between them. In germline, CDR1 is MNHNS, CDR2 SASEGT. The CDR3 DNA reads as TGTGCCAGCAGTGAATTTGGCGGAACTAGCACAGATACGCAGTATTTT. As protein: CASSEFGGTSTDTQYF.

The gene calls are TRBV7-9 and TRBJ2-7; 8 positions match TRBD2. Per germline, CDR1 SEHNR and CDR2 FQNEAQ (reference sequence). V was clipped by 0 bases and J by 4 bases; unmatched bases: 2. The CDR3 sequence is 14 residues long. CDR3 loop: CASSLALADYEQYF. Here the CDR3 DNA reads TGTGCCAGCAGCTTAGCACTAGCGGATTACGAGCAGTACTTC.

This chain uses TRBV7-6 with TRBJ2-1, with D uncertain. Germline loops: CDR1 SGHVS, CDR2 FNYEAQ. This CDR3 has 16 residues. V lost 2 bases to trimming and J lost 9 bases, with 20 bases between them. The CDR3 protein is CASSLLFREVVGEQFF. DNA of the CDR3: TGTGCCAGCAGCTTACTATTCAGAGAGGTTGTCGGTGAGCAGTTCTTC.

This sequence joins TRBV28 and TRBJ2-7; TRBD1 agrees at 7 bases. V lost 4 bases to trimming and J lost 3 bases; unmatched junction nucleotides: 6. Germline V lookup: CDR1 MDHEN, CDR2 SYDVKM. This CDR3 comprises 14 residues. The CDR3, as DNA: TGTGCCAGCAGTTCAGGACAGGCTGACTACGAGCAGTACTTC. Amino acid sequence: CASSSGQADYEQYF. Filled out from reference TRBV28 and TRBJ2-7, the complete variable domain reads DVKVTQSSRYLVKRTGEKVFLECVQDMDHENMFWYRQDPGLGLRLIYFSYDVKMKEKGDIPEGYSVSREKKERFSLILESASTNQTSMYLCASSSGQADYEQYFGPGTRLTVT.

V is TRBV3-1 (or the pseudogene TRBV3-2) and J is TRBJ1-2; no clear D gene. The CDR3 runs to 14 residues. V lost 4 bases to trimming and J lost 2 bases, with 11 bases between them. Looked up from germline, CDR1 is LGHDT and CDR2 is YNNKEL (reference sequence). The CDR3 spells CASSLLQQNYGYTF. In DNA form, the CDR3 reads TGTGCCAGCAGCCTCCTACAGCAGAACTATGGCTACACCTTC.

This clone was detected only a few times. The chain links TRBV4-2 to TRBJ2-7; 13 bases map to TRBD2. V lost 2 bases and J lost 0; bases outside the gene matches: 4. This CDR3 region has 17 residues. Germline CDR1 LGHNA, CDR2 YNFKEQ. CDR3 bases: TGTGCCAGCAGCCAACCACTAGCGGGAGGGCCCTCCTACGAGCAGTACTTC. As protein: CASSQPLAGGPSYEQYF.

CDR3 residues: CASSPAGNTIYF. CDR3 DNA sequence: TGTGCCAGCAGCCCGGCTGGAAACACCATATATTTT. The chain combines TRBV11-2 with TRBJ1-3; D ambiguous. CDR1 and CDR2 from the germline V gene are SGHAT and FQNNGV. The CDR3 spans 12 residues. V lost 5 bases and J 2 bases, leaving 4 bases between the germline ends. Based on the CDR3 plus reference TRBV11-2 and TRBJ1-3, the full variable domain is EAGVAQSPRYKIIEKRQSVAFWCNPISGHATLYWYQQILGQGPKLLIQFQNNGVVDDSQLPKDRFSAERLKGVDSTLKIQPAKLEDSAVYLCASSPAGNTIYFGEGSWLTVV.

The chain couples TRBV7-9 to TRBJ1-1; D ambiguous. Trimming cost V 6 bases and J 5 bases, with 13 bases left between them. Per the germline V gene, CDR1 is SEHNR and CDR2 is FQNEAQ (reference sequence). The CDR3 extends over 13 amino acids. CDR3 nucleotide sequence: TGTGCCAGCAGTAGGAGGGAGAATACTGAAGCTTTCTTT. Encoded protein: CASSRRENTEAFF.

V gene TRBV27 combines with J gene TRBJ2-1; D is ambiguous. CDR1 is MNHEY, CDR2 SMNVEV, per germline (reference sequence). V lost 9 bases to trimming and J lost 1 base, with 13 bases between them. There are 14 residues in the CDR3. The CDR3 sequence: CASMSASSYNEQFF. DNA for the CDR3: TGTGCCAGTATGAGTGCCTCGTCCTACAATGAGCAGTTCTTC.

A note on this clone: Additional DNA sequences in this sample encode the identical CDR3. The rearrangement links TRBV18 to TRBJ2-3; D possibly corresponds to TRBD2 (6 bases). The CDR3 contains 13 residues. V lost 2 bases and J 4 bases, leaving 7 bases between the germline ends. The V gene's germline CDR1 is KGHSH and CDR2 LQKENI. DNA of the CDR3: TGTGCCAGCTCACCAGGAGGGTCAGATACGCAGTATTTT. Protein sequence: CASSPGGSDTQYF.

The rearrangement links TRBV29-1 to TRBJ2-2; tentatively, D is TRBD2 (6 bases). V gave up 1 base and J gave up 5 bases, with 14 bases separating them. The CDR3 totals 15 residues. Per the germline V gene, CDR1 is SQVTM and CDR2 is ANQGSEA. As DNA, the CDR3 is TGCAGCGTTGAAGTGCAGCCGGGAGTTACCGGGGAGCTGTTTTTT. Its protein is CSVEVQPGVTGELFF.

V and J are TRBV7-9 and TRBJ2-1, with a possible D match to TRBD2 (6 bases). V lost 5 bases, J lost 5 bases, and 16 bases lay in between. The CDR3 sequence is 15 residues long. Germline CDR1 SEHNR, CDR2 FQNEAQ (reference sequence). This chain's CDR3 is CASSAPGLYNNEQFF. The DNA of the CDR3 is TGTGCCAGCAGCGCCCCGGGACTCTATAACAATGAGCAGTTCTTC.

In its sample, this clone was seen once. The chain has TRBV7-8 and TRBJ2-7, with 7 bases identical to TRBD2. This CDR3 region has 15 residues. Germline V gene data show CDR1 as SGHVS and CDR2 as FQNEAQ. V was clipped by 5 bases and J by 4 bases; unmatched bases: 11. DNA of the CDR3: TGTGCCAGCAGCAAAACCGGGACTAATGATTACGAGCAGTACTTC. It translates to CASSKTGTNDYEQYF.

This sequence joins TRBV12-5 and TRBJ2-1; TRBD2 is a possible D gene (5 bases). Per the germline V gene, CDR1 is LGHNT and CDR2 is FRNRAP. There are 16 residues in the CDR3. V was pared by 9 bases and J by 2 bases, with 20 bases between. This CDR3 reads CARVLVLSGPYNEQFF. CDR3 sequence (DNA): TGTGCTAGGGTTTTAGTGCTAAGCGGACCCTACAATGAGCAGTTCTTC. Variable domain in full (rest from reference TRBV12-5 and TRBJ2-1): DARVTQTPRHKVTEMGQEVTMRCQPILGHNTVFWYRQTMMQGLELLAYFRNRAPLDDSGMPKDRFSAEMPDATLATLKIQPSEPRDSAVYFCARVLVLSGPYNEQFFGPGTRLTVL.

The rearrangement joins TRBV5-1 to TRBJ1-4; the D gene is possibly TRBD1 (6 bases). V was pared by 0 bases and J by 4 bases, with 10 bases between. This CDR3 has 15 amino acids. Germline V gene data show CDR1 as SGHRS and CDR2 as YFSETQ. CDR3 in amino acids: CASSLGGQINEKLFF. CDR3 DNA sequence: TGCGCCAGCAGCTTGGGCGGACAGATTAATGAAAAACTGTTTTTT.

The chain carries TRBV5-4 and TRBJ2-7; weak D call: TRBD2 (6 bases). The CDR3 is 14 amino acids. The V end lost 5 bases, the J end lost 3 bases, and 15 bases lay between the germline ends. Germline V gene data show CDR1 as SGHNT and CDR2 as YYREEE (reference sequence). CDR3 loop: CASRTPGEVYEQYF. The CDR3 DNA sequence: TGTGCCAGCAGAACCCCGGGAGAAGTCTACGAGCAGTACTTC.

Of note for this clone: A far bigger clonotype differs at one base, so this is likely a read error. Other DNA sequences in this sample translate to the same CDR3. This chain joins TRBV28 and TRBJ1-2, with 7 bases aligning to TRBD1. The V gene end was trimmed by 2 bases and the J gene end by 4 bases; junction bases not matched to a gene: 1. The germline gives CDR1 MDHEN, CDR2 SYDVKM. This CDR3 has 13 residues. CDR3 amino acids: CASSLAGGYGYTF. The CDR3 DNA sequence: TGTGCCAGCAGTTTAGCAGGGGGCTATGGCTACACCTTC.

This chain uses TRBV9 with TRBJ2-2; the match to TRBD1 covers 7 bases. Germline loops: CDR1 SGDLS, CDR2 YYNGEE. V lost 0 bases to trimming and J lost 0 bases; unmatched junction nucleotides: 5. The CDR3 is 17 residues long. CDR3 nucleotide sequence: TGTGCCAGCAGCGTAGTAGAGGGGACAGCGAACACCGGGGAGCTGTTTTTT. Its protein product is CASSVVEGTANTGELFF.

The chain joins TRBV19 to TRBJ2-3, with a possible D match to TRBD1 (5 bases). The CDR3 has 19 residues. Trimming shortened V by 0 bases and J by 4 bases, and 23 bases separated the two germline ends. The germline V gene encodes CDR1 LNHDA and CDR2 SQIVND (reference sequence). CDR3 in amino acids: CASSIDGIGQGSPSDTQYF. The DNA of the CDR3 is TGTGCCAGTAGTATAGATGGGATAGGGCAGGGCAGCCCCTCAGATACGCAGTATTTT. Full variable domain (missing parts from reference TRBV19 and TRBJ2-3): DGGITQSPKYLFRKEGQNVTLSCEQNLNHDAMYWYRQDPGQGLRLIYYSQIVNDFQKGDIAEGYSVSREKKESFPLTVTSAQKNPTAFYLCASSIDGIGQGSPSDTQYFGPGTRLTVL.

The rearrangement links TRBV19 to TRBJ1-5; D gene unclear. Germline values: CDR1 LNHDA, CDR2 SQIVND (reference sequence). CDR3 length: 13 residues. Trimming left V 4 bases short and J 3 bases short, with 7 bases between. This CDR3 is CASSNQANQPQHF. In DNA, the CDR3 is TGTGCCAGTAGTAACCAGGCCAATCAGCCCCAGCATTTT. Full variable domain (remainder filled in from reference TRBV19 and TRBJ1-5): DGGITQSPKYLFRKEGQNVTLSCEQNLNHDAMYWYRQDPGQGLRLIYYSQIVNDFQKGDIAEGYSVSREKKESFPLTVTSAQKNPTAFYLCASSNQANQPQHFGDGTRLSIL.